The 31 T cell receptor beta chains listed next were all sequenced from one sample in a study of blood T cell repertoires in COVID-19. Using immunoSEQ multiplex PCR, the repertoire was profiled, and TCRdb retains in-frame clones only, with some absent. The sample holds some 340,000 clones, roughly 85% seen once. Material: peripheral blood. Receptor source: a woman aged 18-29 years with acute or convalescent COVID-19.

The chain employs TRBV3-1 (or the pseudogene TRBV3-2) and TRBJ2-1, with TRBD1 matching 9 bases. The CDR3 spans 16 residues. Germline V gives CDR1 LGHDT, CDR2 YNNKEL (reference sequence). V shed 4 bases and J 7 bases; nucleotides not matched to a gene: 11. As DNA, the CDR3 is TGTGCCAGCAGCCTAAACGGACAGGGGATCGAGAATGAGCAGTTCTTC. It is translated as CASSLNGQGIENEQFF.

The CDR3 reads CASTTTGPGVYTF. CDR3 bases: TGTGCCAGCACTACGACAGGTCCCGGCGTCTACACCTTC. The chain employs TRBV2 and TRBJ1-2; D is possibly TRBD1 (6 bases). With 7 bases removed from V and 10 bases from J, the gap between germline ends came to 19 bases. Germline values: CDR1 SNHLY, CDR2 FYNNEI. The CDR3 is 13 residues long. The variable domain in full, completed from reference TRBV2 and TRBJ1-2, reads EPEVTQTPSHQVTQMGQEVILRCVPISNHLYFYWYRQILGQKVEFLVSFYNNEISEKSEIFDDQFSVERPDGSNFTLKIRSTKLEDSAMYFCASTTTGPGVYTFGSGTRLTVV.

V usage is TRBV5-4 and J usage is TRBJ1-2, with TRBD1 matching 7 bases. The CDR3 covers 15 residues. V trimming: 3 bases; J trimming: 5 bases; junction bases outside the gene matches: 10. CDR1 and CDR2 from the germline V gene are SGHNT and YYREEE (reference sequence). The CDR3 DNA reads as TGTGCCAGCAGCTCCGGACAGGCCACTGGGTATGGCTACACCTTC. Translating it yields CASSSGQATGYGYTF.

The V call is TRBV21-1, the J call TRBJ1-2; TRBD1 is taken as the D call from the table, unchecked against the DNA. TRBV21-1 is designated a pseudogene. The CDR3 runs to 13 residues. The CDR3 region is CASGVGQGYGYTF. The CDR3 nucleotides read TGTGCCAGCGGGGTTGGACAGGGCTATGGCTACACCTTC.

The chain couples TRBV13 to TRBJ1-4, with TRBD1 identical over 9 bases. The germline CDR1 and CDR2 sequences are PRHDT and FYEKMQ (reference sequence). The trim removed 4 bases at V and 4 bases at J, leaving 1 base unmatched. This CDR3 region has 14 residues. This chain's CDR3 is CASSSTGGNEKLFF. Here the CDR3 DNA reads TGTGCCAGCAGCTCGACAGGGGGTAATGAAAAACTGTTTTTT. The whole variable domain, remainder taken from reference TRBV13 and TRBJ1-4, is AAGVIQSPRHLIKEKRETATLKCYPIPRHDTVYWYQQGPGQDPQFLISFYEKMQSDKGSIPDRFSAQQFSDYHSELNMSSLELGDSALYFCASSSTGGNEKLFFGSGTQLSVL.

V gene TRBV14 combines with J gene TRBJ1-1, with D perhaps TRBD1 (5 bases). Germline lookup yields CDR1 SGHDN and CDR2 FVKESK. V shed 3 bases and J shed 6 bases, with 14 bases lying between them. The CDR3 extends over 14 amino acids. CDR3: CASSHRAPVAEAFF. As DNA, the CDR3 is TGTGCCAGCAGCCACAGGGCCCCTGTCGCTGAAGCTTTCTTT.

The V gene is TRBV27, the J gene TRBJ2-5; 7 bases match TRBD1. Germline values: CDR1 MNHEY, CDR2 SMNVEV (reference sequence). V lost 6 bases to trimming and J lost 4 bases; unmatched junction nucleotides: 8. CDR3 length equals 14 residues. The CDR3 region has the DNA TGTGCCAGCAGGAATACAGGGGTATCAGAGACCCAGTACTTC. It translates to CASRNTGVSETQYF.

V gene TRBV2 combines with J gene TRBJ1-5; no clear D gene. Trimming left V 7 bases short and J 6 bases short, with 13 bases between. Germline assignment: CDR1 SNHLY and CDR2 FYNNEI. This CDR3 comprises 13 residues. Here the CDR3 reads CASKEGGGQPQHF. The CDR3 DNA is TGTGCCAGCAAGGAAGGAGGAGGTCAGCCCCAGCATTTT.

This chain joins TRBV9 and TRBJ2-7, with a tentative D call TRBD2 (5 bases). The CDR3 loop spans 16 amino acids. Germline CDR1 and CDR2: SGDLS and YYNGEE. With 3 bases removed from V and 4 bases from J, the gap between germline ends came to 20 bases. This chain's CDR3 is CASSGPGWDNSYEQYF. CDR3 sequence (DNA): TGTGCCAGCAGCGGCCCGGGGTGGGATAATTCTTACGAGCAGTACTTC.

About this clone itself: The sample contains more than one DNA sequence encoding this CDR3. J is TRBJ2-5 and V is TRBV9; TRBD2 agrees at 8 bases. There are 16 residues in the CDR3. J was trimmed by 3 bases and V by 0 bases; bases with no gene match: 7. Germline values: CDR1 SGDLS, CDR2 YYNGEE. CDR3 in DNA: TGTGCCAGCAGCGTAGGGTGGGCGGGGGGTAAAGAGACCCAGTACTTC. This codes for CASSVGWAGGKETQYF. The full variable domain, completed using reference TRBV9 and TRBJ2-5, is DSGVTQTPKHLITATGQRVTLRCSPRSGDLSVYWYQQSLDQGLQFLIQYYNGEERAKGNILERFSAQQFPDLHSELNLSSLELGDSALYFCASSVGWAGGKETQYFGPGTRLLVL.

The chain carries TRBV21-1 and TRBJ2-3; no check of the table's D call, TRBD1, against the DNA was made. TRBV21-1 is a recognized pseudogene. The CDR3 loop spans 14 amino acids. The CDR3 DNA reads TGTGCCAGCAGCCCCAAGACAGGCACAGATACGCAGTATTTT. As protein: CASSPKTGTDTQYF.

The gene calls are TRBV5-6 and TRBJ2-3, with 8 bases that match TRBD2. Losses at the gene ends were 4 bases for V and 3 bases for J; bases not matched to a gene: 7. The CDR3 consists of 15 residues. The germline gives CDR1 SGHDT, CDR2 YYEEEE. CDR3 residues: CASSLLAETTDTQYF. DNA of the CDR3: TGTGCCAGCAGCCTACTAGCGGAAACGACAGATACGCAGTATTTT. Looking up the rest from reference TRBV5-6 and TRBJ2-3 gives the full variable domain: DAGVTQSPTHLIKTRGQQVTLRCSPKSGHDTVSWYQQALGQGPQFIFQYYEEEERQRGNFPDRFSGHQFPNYSSELNVNALLLGDSALYLCASSLLAETTDTQYFGPGTRLTVL.

This clone was recorded only once. The chain combines TRBV7-9 with TRBJ1-6; D gene ambiguous. The CDR3 is 15 residues long. V lost 1 base, J lost 9 bases, and 13 bases lay in between. The germline CDR1 and CDR2 sequences are SEHNR and FQNEAQ (reference sequence). CDR3 sequence: CASSLDTGSGSPLHF. The CDR3, as DNA: TGTGCCAGCAGCTTAGATACCGGCAGCGGTTCACCCCTCCACTTT.

V gene TRBV2 combines with J gene TRBJ1-3; D might be TRBD1 (6 bases). CDR3 size: 18 residues. Germline V gene lookup returns CDR1 SNHLY and CDR2 FYNNEI. V lost 4 bases to trimming and J lost 4 bases, with 23 bases between them. CDR3 sequence: CASSARGRILLVGNTIYF. The CDR3 nucleotides are TGTGCCAGCAGTGCCAGGGGACGGATCCTCCTAGTAGGAAACACCATATATTTT.

The rearrangement joins TRBV3-1 (or the pseudogene TRBV3-2) to TRBJ1-2; TRBD1 is a possible D gene (6 bases). Deletions cut 1 base from V and 7 bases from J, with 16 bases between. The CDR3 consists of 15 residues. Germline V gene sequence: CDR1 LGHDT, CDR2 YNNKEL (reference sequence). The CDR3 region is CASSQVVQGISGYTF. The CDR3 DNA reads as TGTGCCAGCAGCCAAGTTGTACAGGGAATCTCTGGCTACACCTTC.

This chain connects TRBV24-1 to TRBJ1-1; D call uncertain. Germline V gives CDR1 KGHDR, CDR2 SFDVKD. CDR3 length: 12 residues. The V gene lost 1 base and the J gene lost 7 bases, with 6 bases spanning the gap. The CDR3 protein is CATSDFNGEAFF. CDR3 in DNA: TGTGCCACCAGTGATTTTAACGGTGAAGCTTTCTTT.

This chain connects TRBV11-2 to TRBJ2-2; D might be TRBD2 (6 bases). V lost 0 bases to trimming and J lost 3 bases, with 14 bases between them. This CDR3 is built from 17 residues. Germline V lookup: CDR1 SGHAT, CDR2 FQNNGV. CDR3 in DNA: TGTGCCAGCAGCTTAGATCTCCCGGGACTCGACACCGGGGAGCTGTTTTTT. Protein sequence: CASSLDLPGLDTGELFF. The full variable domain, in which reference TRBV11-2 and TRBJ2-2 provide the parts outside the CDR3, is EAGVAQSPRYKIIEKRQSVAFWCNPISGHATLYWYQQILGQGPKLLIQFQNNGVVDDSQLPKDRFSAERLKGVDSTLKIQPAKLEDSAVYLCASSLDLPGLDTGELFFGEGSRLTVL.

V usage is TRBV10-2 and J usage is TRBJ2-7, with TRBD1 matching over 10 bases. Trimming at V came to 3 bases and at J to 2 bases, leaving 10 bases not matched to a gene. The germline CDR1 and CDR2 sequences are WSHSY and SAAADI. This CDR3 region has 17 residues. The CDR3 nucleotides read TGCGCCAGCAGTGAAAGCCCTGGGACAGGGGCCCCCTACGAGCAGTACTTC. It specifies CASSESPGTGAPYEQYF.

As concerns this clone: This specimen includes other DNA sequences encoding the same CDR3. The chain couples TRBV5-1 to TRBJ2-1; unclear D gene. Germline CDR1 is SGHRS and CDR2 is YFSETQ. V lost 4 bases to trimming and J lost 4 bases, with 3 bases between them. This CDR3 spans 11 amino acids. The CDR3 protein is CASSLYNEQFF. The CDR3 DNA follows: TGCGCCAGCAGCCTGTACAATGAGCAGTTCTTC.

The chain combines TRBV5-4 with TRBJ2-7, with D tentatively TRBD2 (6 bases). Germline CDR1 is SGHNT and CDR2 is YYREEE (reference sequence). The CDR3 sequence is 15 residues long. V shed 0 bases and J shed 2 bases, with 12 bases lying between them. The CDR3 nucleotides read TGTGCCAGCAGCTTGGGGGTGGAGGGGACCTACGAGCAGTACTTC. Amino acids: CASSLGVEGTYEQYF.

This clone turned up a few times. The rearrangement links TRBV7-9 to TRBJ1-1; D uncertain. V lost 3 bases, J lost 1 base, and 3 bases lay in between. The germline CDR1 and CDR2 sequences are SEHNR and FQNEAQ (reference sequence). The CDR3 is made up of 12 amino acids. CDR3 residues: CASSFRNTEAFF. The CDR3 region has the DNA TGTGCCAGCAGCTTCAGGAACACTGAAGCTTTCTTT.

This clone was seen just once. The chain joins TRBV10-2 to TRBJ2-7; 7 bases fit TRBD1. V lost 2 bases and J lost 6; bases outside the gene matches: 13. CDR1 is WSHSY and CDR2 is SAAADI in the germline V gene. CDR3 length equals 16 residues. The CDR3 DNA reads TGCGCCAGCAGTGAGAGAGGGGGCCCAAAGGGGACCGAGCAGTACTTC. The encoded protein is CASSERGGPKGTEQYF.

J is TRBJ2-7 and V is TRBV30, with D unclear. The CDR3 has 12 residues. V shed 0 bases and J shed 6 bases, with 9 bases lying between them. Per germline, CDR1 GTSNPN and CDR2 SVGIG (reference sequence). CDR3 region: CAWSVFLGEQYF. CDR3 DNA sequence: TGTGCCTGGAGTGTATTCCTCGGCGAGCAGTACTTC.

This clone was picked up a small number of times. V usage is TRBV6-1 and J usage is TRBJ1-5, with a tentative D call TRBD1 (6 bases). The CDR3 is 18 amino acids. The germline V gene has CDR1 MNHNS and CDR2 SASEGT. Trimming left V 0 bases short and J 3 bases short, with 18 bases between. The CDR3 is CASSEAQGRYYNNQPQHF. CDR3 nucleotides: TGTGCCAGCAGTGAAGCACAGGGAAGGTATTATAACAATCAGCCCCAGCATTTT.

This clone showed up just once. This sequence joins TRBV28 and TRBJ2-3, with a weak D call TRBD1 (5 bases). The CDR3 consists of 16 residues. Trimming left V 3 bases short and J 0 bases short, with 13 bases between. Germline lookup yields CDR1 MDHEN and CDR2 SYDVKM. The CDR3 sequence: CASSFQGTTSTDTQYF. For the CDR3, the DNA is TGTGCCAGCAGTTTCCAGGGCACAACTAGCACAGATACGCAGTATTTT.

CDR3 region: CASSATGQWDSPLHF. CDR3 nucleotide sequence: TGTGCCAGCAGCGCCACGGGACAATGGGATTCACCCCTCCACTTT. The genes are TRBV9 and TRBJ1-6; possible D gene TRBD1, 6 bases. V shed 3 bases and J shed 8 bases, with 15 bases lying between them. The CDR3 runs 15 residues. From germline, CDR1 is SGDLS and CDR2 YYNGEE. The variable domain in full, with the rest retrieved from reference TRBV9 and TRBJ1-6, is DSGVTQTPKHLITATGQRVTLRCSPRSGDLSVYWYQQSLDQGLQFLIQYYNGEERAKGNILERFSAQQFPDLHSELNLSSLELGDSALYFCASSATGQWDSPLHFGNGTRLTVT.

This chain joins TRBV5-1 and TRBJ1-2, with TRBD1 matching over 9 bases. V lost 4 bases, J lost 5 bases, and 9 bases stayed unmatched. Germline V gene data show CDR1 as SGHRS and CDR2 as YFSETQ. The CDR3 totals 15 residues. The CDR3 is CASSLTGGVEYGYTF. The CDR3 coding sequence is TGCGCCAGCAGCCTTACAGGGGGCGTGGAATATGGCTACACCTTC.

The chain employs TRBV10-3 and TRBJ2-3; 11 nucleotides agree with TRBD2. This CDR3 is 15 amino acids long. The junction had 6 bases not matched to a gene; V was cut back by 7 bases and J by 3 bases. Germline loops: CDR1 ENHRY, CDR2 SYGVKD. The CDR3 here is CAITPSGGKTDTQYF. The CDR3 bases are TGTGCCATCACCCCTAGCGGGGGGAAAACAGATACGCAGTATTTT.

The chain combines TRBV6-5 with TRBJ2-1, with D possibly matching TRBD1 (5 bases). With 5 bases removed from V and 5 bases from J, the gap between germline ends came to 13 bases. This CDR3 spans 14 amino acids. Germline V gene sequence: CDR1 MNHEY, CDR2 SVGAGI. For the CDR3, the DNA is TGTGCCAGCAGTCAATCCACAGGACACAATGAGCAGTTCTTC. Residues: CASSQSTGHNEQFF.

V usage is TRBV2 and J usage is TRBJ1-5, with 7 bases fitting TRBD1. This CDR3 region has 14 residues. Germline trimming cut 6 bases from V and 7 bases from J; bases unmatched to any gene: 9. Germline loops: CDR1 SNHLY, CDR2 FYNNEI. CDR3 region: CASSVEGQEQPQHF. The CDR3 DNA reads TGTGCCAGCAGCGTTGAAGGACAGGAACAGCCCCAGCATTTT.

The genes are TRBV6-5 and TRBJ1-3, with D tentatively TRBD1 (6 bases). The CDR3 has 15 residues. The V end lost 6 bases, the J end lost 2 bases, and 14 bases lay between the germline ends. CDR1 MNHEY and CDR2 SVGAGI come from the germline V gene. This chain's CDR3 is CASSPGQSTGNTIYF. CDR3 sequence (DNA): TGTGCCAGCAGCCCCGGACAGAGTACTGGAAACACCATATATTTT.